This T cell receptor beta chain emerged from a study of PD-L1 blockade in urothelial cancer. Patients were living with locally advanced or metastatic urothelial carcinoma. The germline gives CDR1 KGHSH, CDR2 LQKENI. With V trimmed by 3 bases and J by 10 bases, 5 bases remained unmatched. CDR3 size: 13 residues. This table comes from immunoSEQ multiplex PCR, and its TCRdb copy is limited to in-frame clones, with some not included. The sample contains over 65,000 clones, 84% of which appear only once. This receptor was taken from an older man with urothelial cancer. V usage is TRBV18 and J usage is TRBJ2-1, with TRBD2 matching over 8 bases. The sequencing used PBMCs, collected around atezolizumab (anti-PD-L1) treatment. CDR3 in DNA: TGTGCCAGCTCACCCGCGCGGGAGGAAGAGCAGTTCTTC. It specifies CASSPAREEEQFF.